This TCR beta chain was identified during a study of cytomegalovirus exposure and HLA in healthy donors. General study findings and limits: Three CMV-associated chains were confirmed in vitro to be specific for CMV antigens. With DRB1 most and HLA-C fewest, TCR association rates differed between HLA loci in a later analysis. Within a later analysis, the majority of CMV-associated TCR beta chains appeared HLA-restricted.

13 Jbeta primers and 60 Vbeta primers were used for the PCR. In the source study's methods: In a later analysis, about 9.9 million of around 75 million unique beta chains occurred in at least two donors. The protocol was immunoSEQ multiplex PCR, while the TCRdb copy is restricted to in-frame clones and leaves out a portion. V, J and clone size reflect that table, while D and trimming were determined from the DNA. The sample includes about 170,000 clones, roughly 82% of them seen just once. In the case of this clone: Its specificity is unknown.

Germline V gives CDR1 GTSNPN, CDR2 SVGIG (reference sequence). This CDR3 is 13 amino acids long. Losses at the gene ends were 3 bases for V and 5 bases for J; bases not matched to a gene: 5. The TCR comes from a girl between 5 and 17 years old in good health and CMV-seropositive. The chain recombines TRBV30 with TRBJ2-7; 9 bases align to TRBD2. Source material: PBMCs. CDR3 DNA: TGTGCCTGGAGACCCAGCGGGAGGAACGAGCAGTACTTC. As protein: CAWRPSGRNEQYF. The full variable domain, in which reference TRBV30 and TRBJ2-7 provide the parts outside the CDR3, is SQTIHQWPATLVQPVGSPLSLECTVEGTSNPNLYWYRQAAGRGLQLLFYSVGIGQISSEVPQNLSASRPQDRQFILSSKKLLLSDSGFYLCAWRPSGRNEQYFGPGTRLTVT.